This TCR beta chain was sequenced for a study of T cell responses to AZD1222 COVID-19 vaccine. About this clone: The antigen is not known.

Here immunoSEQ multiplex PCR was the method, and the copy in TCRdb shows in-frame clones only, minus some. This table holds around 140,000 clones, 90% to 95% found once. Study conclusions and caveats: Females outnumbered males among donors, who were mostly white British; clonal diversity was possibly underestimated. The study reported that nearly half of spike-specific TCRs target unmutated variant regions.

CDR3 length: 19 residues. With 4 bases removed from V and 3 bases from J, the gap between germline ends came to 28 bases. Germline CDR1 is LNHDA and CDR2 is SQIVND (reference sequence). The sequence came from an adult who had recovered from COVID-19. The chain has TRBV19 and TRBJ2-7; tentatively, D is TRBD2 (8 bases). The material was peripheral blood, obtained after recovery from COVID-19. CDR3 DNA: TGTGCCAGTAGTAGAGACAGGGCCGCGCAAGTAGCGGGAAACTACGAGCAGTACTTC. It encodes CASSRDRAAQVAGNYEQYF. The full variable domain, its missing parts supplied by reference TRBV19 and TRBJ2-7, is DGGITQSPKYLFRKEGQNVTLSCEQNLNHDAMYWYRQDPGQGLRLIYYSQIVNDFQKGDIAEGYSVSREKKESFPLTVTSAQKNPTAFYLCASSRDRAAQVAGNYEQYFGPGTRLTVT.